The 17 T cell receptor beta chains below come from one sample, sequenced in a study of shared T cell receptors in the human thymus. Measured with immunoSEQ multiplex PCR; TCRdb has only the in-frame clones, and not every one. This sample yields some 760,000 clones, of which roughly 85% are seen a single time; under 0.012% belongs to the top ten. The data also belong to a second study, concerning human thymus T cells.

The sample comprised thymocytes. The receptors shown here come from a girl under three years old with a congenital heart defect.

The chain couples TRBV5-4 to TRBJ2-7; tentative D call: TRBD1 (8 bases). The germline gives CDR1 SGHNT, CDR2 YYREEE (reference sequence). Trimming took 4 bases from V and 7 from J, leaving 18 bases between them. The CDR3 spans 14 residues. In nucleotides, the CDR3 is TGTGCCAGCAGCGCGCCCCAACAGGGGGGGGAGCAGTACTTC. Its protein product is CASSAPQQGGEQYF.

The chain couples TRBV27 to TRBJ2-7; D might be TRBD2 (5 bases). The CDR3 contains 15 residues. Trimming stripped 4 bases from V and 6 bases from J, with 19 bases between. Germline V CDR1 and CDR2: MNHEY, SMNVEV (reference sequence). CDR3 sequence: CASSSPGGPPLEQYF. The CDR3 DNA is TGTGCCAGCAGTTCCCCGGGCGGGCCCCCTCTCGAGCAGTACTTC.

V gene TRBV7-6 combines with J gene TRBJ1-1; no reliable D call. Per the germline V gene, CDR1 is SGHVS and CDR2 is FNYEAQ. Trimming removed 1 base from V and 1 base from J, with 7 bases in between. The CDR3 consists of 14 residues. The CDR3 here is CASSLGRANTEAFF. The DNA for the CDR3 is TGTGCCAGCAGCTTAGGAAGAGCGAACACTGAAGCTTTCTTT.

CDR3 in DNA: TGTGCCAGCAGCAGAAGCCGGGACTTCTCCTACGAGCAGTACTTC. Its protein is CASSRSRDFSYEQYF. The chain carries TRBV7-9 and TRBJ2-7; TRBD2 might be the D (6 bases). Looked up from germline, CDR1 is SEHNR and CDR2 is FQNEAQ (reference sequence). This CDR3 comprises 15 residues. Trimming pared 5 bases from V and 0 bases from J, leaving 14 bases between.

V usage is TRBV14 and J usage is TRBJ1-2; D is unclear. The CDR3 covers 12 residues. Germline V CDR1 and CDR2: SGHDN, FVKESK. The V gene lost 0 bases and the J gene lost 4 bases, with 3 bases spanning the gap. CDR3 loop: CASSQEAYGYTF. CDR3 in DNA: TGTGCCAGCAGCCAAGAGGCCTATGGCTACACCTTC.

The CDR3, as DNA: TGTGCCAGCAGTTTATCGGCGGGGGCCCCCTACTACTATGGCTACACCTTC. As protein: CASSLSAGAPYYYGYTF. The J gene is TRBJ1-2, the V gene TRBV27, with a tentative D call TRBD1 (6 bases). The germline V gene has CDR1 MNHEY and CDR2 SMNVEV (reference sequence). V was clipped by 0 bases and J by 3 bases, with 17 bases between them. The CDR3 is 17 amino acids.

V is TRBV5-5 and J is TRBJ2-7, with D possibly TRBD1 on 6 matching bases. This CDR3 is 16 amino acids long. Trimming took off 4 bases at V and 7 bases at J, with 24 bases between the two ends. Germline CDR1 SGHKS, CDR2 YYEKEE (reference sequence). CDR3 in DNA: TGTGCCAGCAGCCCCCCCCAGGTGGGGGCCTTAAGTGAGCAGTACTTC. It codes for CASSPPQVGALSEQYF.

This rearrangement joins TRBV11-3 to TRBJ2-5, with D perhaps TRBD1 (6 bases). Germline V gives CDR1 SGHNT, CDR2 YENEEA. This CDR3 is built from 14 residues. The V end lost 5 bases, the J end lost 0 bases, and 10 bases lay between the germline ends. CDR3: CASSRTGYQETQYF. The CDR3 DNA sequence: TGTGCCAGCAGCCGAACAGGGTACCAAGAGACCCAGTACTTC.

The rearrangement uses TRBV9 and TRBJ1-2, with 10 positions matching TRBD1. The germline V gene has CDR1 SGDLS and CDR2 YYNGEE. V shed 4 bases and J 7 bases; nucleotides not matched to a gene: 7. The CDR3 consists of 14 residues. CDR3 nucleotide sequence: TGTGCCAGCAGCCCTACGACAGGGGGCACTGGCTACACCTTC. Translated: CASSPTTGGTGYTF.

This chain connects TRBV4-1 to TRBJ1-4, with D possibly TRBD1 on 5 matching bases. Germline V gives CDR1 MGHRA, CDR2 YSYEKL. CDR3 length equals 18 residues. Trimming removed 1 base at V and 4 bases at J, with 19 bases between. The CDR3 bases are TGCGCCAGCAGCCAAGGAGGATTCCGGGACTTAGATAATGAAAAACTGTTTTTT. Its translation is CASSQGGFRDLDNEKLFF.

The chain joins TRBV5-6 to TRBJ1-1; D gene ambiguous. Between the trimmed V and J ends, which lost 3 bases and 0 bases, there was a span of 12 bases. CDR3 size: 15 residues. Germline V CDR1 and CDR2: SGHDT, YYEEEE. The chain's CDR3 is CASSYRHIMNTEAFF. The CDR3 DNA follows: TGTGCCAGCAGCTACAGACACATTATGAACACTGAAGCTTTCTTT.

The V call is TRBV28, the J call TRBJ2-7; the D gene is possibly TRBD1 (6 bases). Germline V lookup: CDR1 MDHEN, CDR2 SYDVKM. The length of the CDR3 is 16 residues. V was clipped by 5 bases and J by 0 bases, with 17 bases between them. The CDR3 spells CASSKTQGTSSYEQYF. In DNA form, the CDR3 reads TGTGCCAGCAGTAAGACCCAAGGGACAAGCTCCTACGAGCAGTACTTC.

This clone has a single count. The rearrangement links TRBV6-5 to TRBJ1-1; 9 bases line up with TRBD1. This CDR3 has 15 amino acids. Germline CDR1 MNHEY, CDR2 SVGAGI. V shed 10 bases, J shed 3 bases, and the junction held 12 bases outside the gene matches. As DNA, the CDR3 is TGTGCCACCTCCTGGGACAGGGTCGGCGACACTGAAGCTTTCTTT. This codes for CATSWDRVGDTEAFF.

The chain carries TRBV9 and TRBJ2-7; 9 nucleotides agree with TRBD1. V was clipped by 4 bases and J by 3 bases; unmatched bases: 8. This CDR3 has 15 residues. Germline CDR1 and CDR2: SGDLS and YYNGEE. The CDR3 DNA reads as TGTGCCAGCAGCACGCGGACAGGGGAAAACTACGAGCAGTACTTC. It codes for CASSTRTGENYEQYF.

Comment on this clone: Different DNA sequences within this sample yield the same CDR3. The genes are TRBV7-2 and TRBJ1-1; a weak D match, TRBD1 (6 bases). CDR3 length: 14 residues. V lost 1 base to trimming and J lost 2 bases, with 8 bases between them. In germline, CDR1 is SGHTA, CDR2 FQGNSA. The CDR3 is CASSLDRANTEAFF. As DNA, the CDR3 is TGTGCCAGCAGCTTAGACAGGGCTAACACTGAAGCTTTCTTT.

The sample holds one count of this clone. The chain links TRBV6-1 to TRBJ1-5; possible D gene TRBD1, 5 bases. The CDR3 runs 15 residues. Looked up from germline, CDR1 is MNHNS and CDR2 is SASEGT. With 8 bases removed from V and 3 bases from J, the gap between germline ends came to 17 bases. CDR3 residues: CASVERGRVNQPQHF. In DNA, the CDR3 is TGTGCCAGCGTAGAGCGGGGGAGGGTCAATCAGCCCCAGCATTTT.

The rearrangement joins TRBV6-1 to TRBJ2-7; possible D gene TRBD1, 6 bases. The V gene's germline CDR1 is MNHNS and CDR2 SASEGT. The CDR3 loop spans 13 amino acids. Trimming removed 5 bases at V and 6 bases at J, with 14 bases between. The CDR3, as DNA: TGTGCCAGCAGTCCCAGGGGACCGGGCGAGCAGTACTTC. It specifies CASSPRGPGEQYF.